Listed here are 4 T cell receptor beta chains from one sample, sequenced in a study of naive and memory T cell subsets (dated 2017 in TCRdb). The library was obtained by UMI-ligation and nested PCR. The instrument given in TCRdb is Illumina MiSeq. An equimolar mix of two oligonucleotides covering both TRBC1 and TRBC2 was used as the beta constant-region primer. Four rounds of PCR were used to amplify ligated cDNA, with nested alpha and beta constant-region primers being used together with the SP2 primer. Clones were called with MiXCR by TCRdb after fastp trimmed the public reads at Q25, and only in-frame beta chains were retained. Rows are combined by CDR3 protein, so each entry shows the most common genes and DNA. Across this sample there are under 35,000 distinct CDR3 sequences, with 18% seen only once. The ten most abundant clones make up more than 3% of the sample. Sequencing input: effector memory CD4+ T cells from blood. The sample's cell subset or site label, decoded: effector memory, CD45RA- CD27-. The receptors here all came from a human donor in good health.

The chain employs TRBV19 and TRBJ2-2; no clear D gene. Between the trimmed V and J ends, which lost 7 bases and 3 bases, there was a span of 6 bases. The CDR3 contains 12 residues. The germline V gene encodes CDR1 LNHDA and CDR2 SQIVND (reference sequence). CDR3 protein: CASMGYTGELFF. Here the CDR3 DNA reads TGTGCCAGTATGGGCTACACCGGGGAGCTGTTTTTT. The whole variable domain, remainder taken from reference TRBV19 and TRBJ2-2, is DGGITQSPKYLFRKEGQNVTLSCEQNLNHDAMYWYRQDPGQGLRLIYYSQIVNDFQKGDIAEGYSVSREKKESFPLTVTSAQKNPTAFYLCASMGYTGELFFGEGSRLTVL.

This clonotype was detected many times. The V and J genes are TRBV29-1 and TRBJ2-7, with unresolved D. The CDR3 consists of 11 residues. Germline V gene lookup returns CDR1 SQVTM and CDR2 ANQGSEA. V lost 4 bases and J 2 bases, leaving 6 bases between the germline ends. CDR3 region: CSVGSAYEQYF. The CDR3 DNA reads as TGCAGCGTTGGGTCAGCCTACGAGCAGTACTTC.

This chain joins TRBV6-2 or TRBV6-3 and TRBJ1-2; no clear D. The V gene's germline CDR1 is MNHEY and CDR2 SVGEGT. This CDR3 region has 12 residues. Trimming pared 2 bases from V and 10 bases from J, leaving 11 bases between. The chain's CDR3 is CASSYETDDYTF. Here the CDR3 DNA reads TGTGCCAGCAGTTACGAAACGGATGACTACACCTTC.

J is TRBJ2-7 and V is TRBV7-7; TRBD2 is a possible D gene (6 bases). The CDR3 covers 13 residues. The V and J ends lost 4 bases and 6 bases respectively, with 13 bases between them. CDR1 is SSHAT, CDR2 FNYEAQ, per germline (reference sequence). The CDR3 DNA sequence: TGTGCCAGCAGCTCAGGAGGGTTAGGCGAGCAGTACTTC. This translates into CASSSGGLGEQYF.